This T cell receptor (beta chain) emerged from a study of vaccination and CD4 T cells after COVID-19. The treatment here: approximately nine-day PBMC culture with coronavirus spike peptide pools or control peptides (ViraFEST assay). PCR positivity was dated March to December 2020, before US Alpha, Beta and Delta variants. The CDR3 is 15 residues long. The germline V gene encodes CDR1 LNHDA and CDR2 SQIVND (reference sequence). Trimming shortened V by 6 bases and J by 3 bases, and 15 bases separated the two germline ends. Sequencing of cultured CD4+ T cell DNA used the Oncomine TCR Beta short-read assay. MiXCR was run by TCRdb on the PCR reads, yielding one entry per CDR3 protein. Found here are 3,000 to 4,000 distinct CDR3 sequences, 35% to 55% of them singletons; the top ten hold 47%. On this clonotype: Its target is not known.

Sequencing was performed on CD4+ T cells from blood, cultured in vitro. The sequence was collected from a human donor who had recovered from COVID-19. The chain has TRBV19 and TRBJ1-5; tentative D call: TRBD1 (5 bases). The CDR3 coding sequence is TGTGCCAGTAGGACTCAGGGAAGGGACAATCAGCCCCAGCATTTT. It codes for CASRTQGRDNQPQHF.